The next 20 T cell receptor beta chains were all read from a single sample in a study of blood T cell repertoires in COVID-19. The method was immunoSEQ multiplex PCR; TCRdb's version includes in-frame clones alone and lacks a portion of them. The sample lists 95,000 to 150,000 clones, around 83% seen once, with approximately 3.9% in the top ten. The sequenced sample was PBMCs or T cells enriched from blood (not recorded which). Source of these receptors: a woman aged 30 to 39 who had recovered from COVID-19.

The chain uses TRBV7-2 and TRBJ2-3; D call uncertain. The CDR3 consists of 13 residues. Trimming pared 5 bases from V and 5 bases from J, leaving 11 bases between. Germline V CDR1 and CDR2: SGHTA, FQGNSA. This CDR3 reads CASSLGSGDTQYF. CDR3 coding DNA: TGTGCCAGCAGCCTAGGGTCGGGAGATACGCAGTATTTT.

Notes on this clone: In the same sample, other DNA sequences code for this CDR3. The chain couples TRBV7-2 to TRBJ2-7, with a tentative D call TRBD1 (6 bases). V gave up 5 bases and J gave up 3 bases, with 11 bases separating them. The CDR3 sequence is 13 residues long. Germline CDR1 reads SGHTA; CDR2 reads FQGNSA. As DNA, the CDR3 is TGTGCCAGCAGCCTTAACAGGGACTACGAGCAGTACTTC. It encodes CASSLNRDYEQYF.

This clone came up a few times. The chain recombines TRBV28 with TRBJ2-2; 7 bases map to TRBD2. V lost 6 bases, J lost 7 bases, and 5 bases stayed unmatched. The germline V gene has CDR1 MDHEN and CDR2 SYDVKM. The CDR3 covers 13 residues. As DNA, the CDR3 is TGTGCCAGCAGCCGGGGGGAGGACGGGGAGCTGTTTTTT. This gives the protein CASSRGEDGELFF. Full variable domain (missing parts from reference TRBV28 and TRBJ2-2): DVKVTQSSRYLVKRTGEKVFLECVQDMDHENMFWYRQDPGLGLRLIYFSYDVKMKEKGDIPEGYSVSREKKERFSLILESASTNQTSMYLCASSRGEDGELFFGEGSRLTVL.

The gene calls are TRBV7-2 and TRBJ2-5, with a tentative D call TRBD1 (5 bases). CDR3 length: 15 amino acids. V lost 5 bases, J lost 0 bases, and 13 bases lay in between. Germline assignment: CDR1 SGHTA and CDR2 FQGNSA. CDR3 loop: CASSAQAGYQETQYF. DNA for the CDR3: TGTGCCAGCAGCGCCCAAGCAGGGTACCAAGAGACCCAGTACTTC. Variable domain in full (rest from reference TRBV7-2 and TRBJ2-5): GAGVSQSPSNKVTEKGKDVELRCDPISGHTALYWYRQSLGQGLEFLIYFQGNSAPDKSGLPSDRFSAERTGGSVSTLTIQRTQQEDSAVYLCASSAQAGYQETQYFGPGTRLLVL.

This clone has at least ten counts. The sample holds other DNA sequences that translate to the same CDR3. J is TRBJ2-3 and V is TRBV3-1 (or the pseudogene TRBV3-2); tentative D call: TRBD2 (7 bases). This CDR3 has 14 amino acids. V lost 1 base and J 4 bases, leaving 9 bases between the germline ends. In germline, CDR1 is LGHDT, CDR2 YNNKEL (reference sequence). CDR3 nucleotides: TGTGCCAGCAGCCAAGGCGGGGGCGCAGATACGCAGTATTTT. Translated: CASSQGGGADTQYF.

The chain couples TRBV4-2 to TRBJ1-5; possible D gene TRBD1, 6 bases. CDR1 is LGHNA and CDR2 is YNFKEQ in the germline V gene. This CDR3 has 15 amino acids. V shed 0 bases and J shed 7 bases, with 13 bases lying between them. The chain's CDR3 is CASSQDNQGHQPQHF. CDR3 bases: TGTGCCAGCAGCCAAGATAATCAGGGACACCAGCCCCAGCATTTT.

The CDR3 DNA reads TGTGCCAGCAGTTTCAGGGTAGGTACTGGCAATCAGCCCCAGCATTTT. Protein: CASSFRVGTGNQPQHF. The chain links TRBV28 to TRBJ1-5; TRBD1 is a possible D gene (5 bases). The CDR3 sequence is 16 residues long. CDR1 and CDR2 from the germline V gene are MDHEN and SYDVKM. V was trimmed by 3 bases and J by 2 bases, leaving 14 bases between them.

The chain joins TRBV23-1 to TRBJ2-6; perhaps TRBD2 as D (6 bases). TRBV23-1 is filed as an ORF, its function uncertain. This CDR3 spans 21 amino acids. V was cut by 2 bases and J by 1 base, with 24 bases left in between. CDR3 nucleotide sequence: TGCGCCAGCAGTCAAATGTGTGGGCGGAGGGGCTCCCCTTCTGGGGCCAACGTCCTGACTTTC. This translates into CASSQMCGRRGSPSGANVLTF.

The chain couples TRBV3-1 (or the pseudogene TRBV3-2) to TRBJ1-5, with D hard to call. Deletions cut 1 base from V and 6 bases from J, with 13 bases between. CDR1 is LGHDT, CDR2 YNNKEL, per germline (reference sequence). The CDR3 totals 15 residues. The chain's CDR3 is CASSQGRTRSQPQHF. DNA for the CDR3: TGTGCCAGCAGCCAAGGGCGTACGAGGAGTCAGCCCCAGCATTTT.

This rearrangement joins TRBV5-1 to TRBJ1-4; 8 nucleotides align to TRBD1. Unmatched junction bases numbered 4, after V lost 1 base and J lost 5 bases. Looked up from germline, CDR1 is SGHRS and CDR2 is YFSETQ. This CDR3 is built from 15 residues. The CDR3 DNA is TGCGCCAGCAGCTTGATCCAGGGGGCGAATGAAAAACTGTTTTTT. Its translation: CASSLIQGANEKLFF.

For this clone: At one end, the junction sequence differs from germline, possibly due to a read error. The V gene is TRBV28, the J gene TRBJ2-3; a possible D gene is TRBD1 (6 bases). Germline-derived CDR1 and CDR2 are MDHEN and SYDVKM. This CDR3 region has 18 residues. DNA for the CDR3: TGTGCCAGCCGTTTAAGAGCCCCCGGGACATCTGTCGGAGATACGCAGTATTTT. The encoded protein is CASRLRAPGTSVGDTQYF.

The chain couples TRBV5-1 to TRBJ1-1; TRBD1 agrees at 7 bases. CDR3 size: 15 residues. Trimming cost V 0 bases and J 5 bases; bases outside gene matches: 7. CDR1 is SGHRS and CDR2 is YFSETQ in the germline V gene. The CDR3 nucleotides are TGCGCCAGCAGCTTGGATCAGGGGGTAGGAACTGAAGCTTTCTTT. Translating gives CASSLDQGVGTEAFF.

CDR3 residues: CATRQETYNSPLHF. CDR3 nucleotides: TGTGCCACCAGACAGGAAACCTATAATTCACCCCTCCACTTT. V and J are TRBV11-1 and TRBJ1-6; maybe TRBD1 (6 bases). The CDR3 totals 14 residues. The germline V gene has CDR1 SGHAT and CDR2 FQDESV (reference sequence). The V and J ends lost 10 bases and 2 bases respectively, with 12 bases between them.

The rearrangement uses TRBV30 and TRBJ1-1; 9 bases fit TRBD1. V was clipped by 1 base and J by 2 bases; unmatched bases: 8. There are 16 residues in the CDR3. The germline gives CDR1 GTSNPN, CDR2 SVGIG (reference sequence). CDR3 amino acids: CAWSAGTGQTNTEAFF. CDR3 DNA sequence: TGTGCCTGGAGTGCCGGGACAGGGCAGACCAACACTGAAGCTTTCTTT.

The chain couples TRBV20-1 to TRBJ1-1; tentatively, D is TRBD1 (5 bases). This CDR3 spans 14 amino acids. Germline V lookup: CDR1 DFQATT, CDR2 SNEGSKA (reference sequence). V lost 3 bases to trimming and J lost 1 base, with 12 bases between them. The chain's CDR3 is CSASLGPGNTEAFF. Written as DNA, the CDR3 is TGCAGTGCTAGTTTGGGGCCGGGGAACACTGAAGCTTTCTTT.

The chain employs TRBV18 and TRBJ1-2; 9 bases are a match to TRBD1. CDR1 is KGHSH, CDR2 LQKENI, per germline. Trimming at V came to 6 bases and at J to 4 bases, leaving 6 bases not matched to a gene. This CDR3 spans 14 amino acids. In DNA, the CDR3 is TGTGCCAGCTCTCCCGGGACAGGGACCTATGGCTACACCTTC. The encoded protein is CASSPGTGTYGYTF.

This clone was recorded a few times. This chain links TRBV30 with TRBJ1-2, with TRBD1 matching over 9 bases. CDR1 is GTSNPN, CDR2 SVGIG, per germline (reference sequence). The ends lost 5 bases at V and 3 bases at J; junction bases unmatched: 7. The CDR3 loop spans 14 amino acids. Here the CDR3 reads CAWLGTGSDYGYTF. In nucleotides, the CDR3 is TGTGCCTGGCTCGGGACAGGGAGCGACTATGGCTACACCTTC. The whole variable domain, remainder taken from reference TRBV30 and TRBJ1-2, is SQTIHQWPATLVQPVGSPLSLECTVEGTSNPNLYWYRQAAGRGLQLLFYSVGIGQISSEVPQNLSASRPQDRQFILSSKKLLLSDSGFYLCAWLGTGSDYGYTFGSGTRLTVV.

The gene calls are TRBV5-4 and TRBJ2-2, with 10 positions matching TRBD2. Germline loops: CDR1 SGHNT, CDR2 YYREEE (reference sequence). V shed 3 bases and J 7 bases; nucleotides not matched to a gene: 15. The CDR3 sequence is 18 residues long. The CDR3 here is CASSSPEIAGGAFGELFF. DNA for the CDR3: TGTGCCAGCAGCTCCCCGGAGATAGCGGGAGGAGCTTTCGGGGAGCTGTTTTTT.

The rearrangement joins TRBV28 to TRBJ1-5; D possibly corresponds to TRBD1 (6 bases). V shed 1 base and J shed 0 bases, with 13 bases lying between them. Germline lookup yields CDR1 MDHEN and CDR2 SYDVKM. The CDR3 runs to 17 residues. The CDR3 here is CASSLLGGLDSNQPQHF. Written as DNA, the CDR3 is TGTGCCAGCAGTTTATTGGGGGGGCTGGATAGCAATCAGCCCCAGCATTTT.

This clone was counted once. The chain uses TRBV5-6 and TRBJ2-2; D is unclear. CDR1 and CDR2 (germline): SGHDT, YYEEEE. V gave up 4 bases and J gave up 2 bases, with 12 bases separating them. The CDR3 spans 15 residues. The CDR3: CASSPLLRNTGELFF. CDR3 bases: TGTGCCAGCAGCCCACTTCTTCGAAACACCGGGGAGCTGTTTTTT.